The T cell receptor (beta chain) under discussion was sequenced for a study of blood T cell repertoires in COVID-19. The CDR3 length is 14 residues. Germline CDR1 reads SNHLY; CDR2 reads FYNNEI. With V trimmed by 8 bases and J by 2 bases, 9 bases remained unmatched. Authors' data handling: Reference gene primer amplification yielded estimated nucleated cell counts. Produced via immunoSEQ multiplex PCR; TCRdb's table is partial and in-frame only. V and J calls and clone size are those listed in that table; D and trimming were worked out from the DNA. This sample has 490,000 or so clones; 75% to 90% occur once, and the top ten carry approximately 8%.

This TCR derives from a woman aged 55 to 70 who had recovered from COVID-19. The chain carries TRBV2 and TRBJ2-7; 7 bases align to TRBD1. The material sequenced was PBMCs or T cells enriched from blood (not recorded which). This chain's CDR3 is CASQTGQLTYEQYF. The CDR3 region has the DNA TGTGCCAGCCAAACGGGACAGCTAACCTACGAGCAGTACTTC.